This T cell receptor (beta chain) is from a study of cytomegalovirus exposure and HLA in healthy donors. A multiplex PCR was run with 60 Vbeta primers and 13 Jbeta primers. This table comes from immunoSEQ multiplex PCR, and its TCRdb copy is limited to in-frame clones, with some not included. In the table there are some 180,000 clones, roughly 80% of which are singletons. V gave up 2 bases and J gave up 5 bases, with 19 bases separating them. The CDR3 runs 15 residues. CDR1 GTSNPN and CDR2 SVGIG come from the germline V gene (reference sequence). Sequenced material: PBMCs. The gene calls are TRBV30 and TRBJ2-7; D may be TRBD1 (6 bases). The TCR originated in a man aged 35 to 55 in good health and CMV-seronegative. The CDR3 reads CAWSPPPTTGHEQYF. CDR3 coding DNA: TGTGCCTGGAGTCCCCCCCCTACGACAGGCCACGAGCAGTACTTC.